These T cell receptor beta chains were read from a single sample in a study of chronic HIV infection and antiretroviral therapy. Each CDR3 protein is one row after TCRdb ran MiXCR on the 5' RACE reads. The table lists 45,000 to 55,000 distinct CDR3 sequences, under 20% of them singletons. Material: peripheral blood. Receptor source: an adult who had HIV and had not received antiretroviral therapy, or was an uninfected healthy control (not recorded which). Both conserved end residues are part of each CDR3. The D gene is left open where the match is weak. The size field is filled for only some rows; it gives once, few, many or a size class.

j_gene: TRBJ2-3; d_gene: TRBD1; abundance: .; v_gene: TRBV9; CDR3aa: CASSETGADTQYF; CDR3nt: TGTGCCAGCAGCGAAACAGGGGCCGATACGCAGTATTTT
j_gene: TRBJ2-5; d_gene: .; abundance: .; v_gene: TRBV3-1; CDR3aa: CASSQGSLTETQYF; CDR3nt: TGTGCCAGCAGCCAAGGGAGTTTGACAGAGACCCAGTACTTC
j_gene: TRBJ1-1; d_gene: .; abundance: .; v_gene: TRBV20-1; CDR3aa: CSARGSEAFF; CDR3nt: TGCAGTGCTAGAGGGAGTGAAGCTTTCTTT
j_gene: TRBJ2-3; d_gene: .; abundance: .; v_gene: TRBV10-3; CDR3aa: CAIAGADTQYF; CDR3nt: TGTGCCATCGCGGGCGCAGATACGCAGTATTTT
j_gene: TRBJ2-7; d_gene: TRBD1; abundance: .; v_gene: TRBV27; CDR3aa: CASSPGQPSSYEQYF; CDR3nt: TGTGCCAGCAGCCCGGGACAGCCGAGCTCCTACGAGCAGTACTTC
j_gene: TRBJ1-3; d_gene: .; abundance: few; v_gene: TRBV28; CDR3aa: CASSFERGATIYF; CDR3nt: TGTGCCAGCAGTTTCGAGCGGGGTGCCACCATATATTTT
j_gene: TRBJ2-1; d_gene: .; abundance: few; v_gene: TRBV6-1; CDR3aa: CASSAWARVTHNEQFF; CDR3nt: TGTGCCAGCAGTGCATGGGCCAGGGTAACCCACAATGAGCAGTTCTTC
j_gene: TRBJ2-2; d_gene: TRBD2; abundance: .; v_gene: TRBV10-2; CDR3aa: CASSGTSGRGGELFF; CDR3nt: TGCGCCAGCAGCGGGACTAGCGGTAGGGGCGGGGAGCTGTTTTTT
j_gene: TRBJ2-3; d_gene: TRBD2; abundance: .; v_gene: TRBV11-1; CDR3aa: CASSQISGRATDTQYF; CDR3nt: TGTGCCAGCAGCCAGATAAGCGGGAGGGCCACAGATACGCAGTATTTT
j_gene: TRBJ1-1; d_gene: .; abundance: .; v_gene: TRBV5-6; CDR3aa: CASSLGLGDTEAFF; CDR3nt: TGTGCCAGCAGCTTGGGACTCGGGGACACTGAAGCTTTCTTT
j_gene: TRBJ2-7; d_gene: .; abundance: many; v_gene: TRBV3-1; CDR3aa: CASSQSGTPNEQYF; CDR3nt: TGTGCCAGCAGCCAATCCGGGACGCCTAACGAGCAGTACTTC
j_gene: TRBJ2-3; d_gene: TRBD1; abundance: .; v_gene: TRBV7-8; CDR3aa: CASSLGEYRGTDTQYF; CDR3nt: TGTGCCAGCAGCTTAGGAGAATACAGGGGAACAGATACGCAGTATTTT
j_gene: TRBJ1-2; d_gene: .; abundance: few; v_gene: TRBV28; CDR3aa: CASSRTGLANGYTF; CDR3nt: TGTGCCAGCAGCCGTACAGGGTTAGCGAATGGCTACACCTTC